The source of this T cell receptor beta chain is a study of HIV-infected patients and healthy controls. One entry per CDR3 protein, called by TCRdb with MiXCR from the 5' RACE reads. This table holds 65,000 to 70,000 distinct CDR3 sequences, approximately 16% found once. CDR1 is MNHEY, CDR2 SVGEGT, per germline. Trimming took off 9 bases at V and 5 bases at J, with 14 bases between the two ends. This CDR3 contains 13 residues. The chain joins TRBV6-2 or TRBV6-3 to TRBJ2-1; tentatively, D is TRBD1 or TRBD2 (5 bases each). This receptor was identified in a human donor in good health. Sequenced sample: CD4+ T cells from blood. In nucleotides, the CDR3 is TGTGCCAGACCTAGTGGGACGGACAATGAGCAGTTCTTC. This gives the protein CARPSGTDNEQFF.